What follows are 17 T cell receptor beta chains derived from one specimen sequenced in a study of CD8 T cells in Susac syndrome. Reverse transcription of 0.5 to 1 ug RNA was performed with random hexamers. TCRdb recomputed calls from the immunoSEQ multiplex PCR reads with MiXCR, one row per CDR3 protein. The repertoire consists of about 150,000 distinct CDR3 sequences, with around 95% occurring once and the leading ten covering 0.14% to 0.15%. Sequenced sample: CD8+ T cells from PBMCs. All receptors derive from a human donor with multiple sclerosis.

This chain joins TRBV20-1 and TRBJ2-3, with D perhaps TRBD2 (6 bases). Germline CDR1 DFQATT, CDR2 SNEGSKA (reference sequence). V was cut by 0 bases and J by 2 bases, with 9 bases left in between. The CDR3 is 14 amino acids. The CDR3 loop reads CSARDRDSTDTQYF. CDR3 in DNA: TGCAGTGCTAGAGATCGGGACTCCACAGATACGCAGTATTTT.

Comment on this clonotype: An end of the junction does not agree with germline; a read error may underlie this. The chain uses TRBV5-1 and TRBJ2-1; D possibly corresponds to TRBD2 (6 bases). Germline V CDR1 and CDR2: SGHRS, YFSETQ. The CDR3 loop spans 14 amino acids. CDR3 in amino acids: CASSLTSSYNEQFF. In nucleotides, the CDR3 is TGTGCCAGCAGCCTGACTAGCTCCTACAATGAGCAGTTCTTC.

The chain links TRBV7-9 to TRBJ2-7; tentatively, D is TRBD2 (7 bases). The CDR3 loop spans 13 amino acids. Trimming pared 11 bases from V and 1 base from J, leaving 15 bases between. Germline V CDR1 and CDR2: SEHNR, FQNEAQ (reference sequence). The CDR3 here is CAAGEGESYEQYV. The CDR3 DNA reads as TGTGCCGCTGGGGAGGGGGAGTCCTACGAGCAGTACGTC.

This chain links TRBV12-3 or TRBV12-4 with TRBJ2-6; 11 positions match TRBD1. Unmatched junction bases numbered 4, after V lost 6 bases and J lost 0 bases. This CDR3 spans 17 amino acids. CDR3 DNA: TGTGCCAGCAGATCGGGGACAGGGGGCTCTGGGGCCAACGTCCTGACTTTC. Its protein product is CASRSGTGGSGANVLTF.

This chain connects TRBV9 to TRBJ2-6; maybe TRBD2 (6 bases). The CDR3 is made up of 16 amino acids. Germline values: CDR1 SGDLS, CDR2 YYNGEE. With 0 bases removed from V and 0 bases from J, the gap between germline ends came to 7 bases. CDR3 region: CASSVGGNSGANVLTF. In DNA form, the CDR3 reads TGTGCCAGCAGCGTAGGCGGGAACTCTGGGGCCAACGTCCTGACTTTC. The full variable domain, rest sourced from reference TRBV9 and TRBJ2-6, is DSGVTQTPKHLITATGQRVTLRCSPRSGDLSVYWYQQSLDQGLQFLIQYYNGEERAKGNILERFSAQQFPDLHSELNLSSLELGDSALYFCASSVGGNSGANVLTFGAGSRLTVL.

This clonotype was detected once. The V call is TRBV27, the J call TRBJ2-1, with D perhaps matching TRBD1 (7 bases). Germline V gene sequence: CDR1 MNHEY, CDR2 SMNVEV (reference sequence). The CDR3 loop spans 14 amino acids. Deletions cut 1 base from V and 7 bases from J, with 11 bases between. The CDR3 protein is CASSLFPGGNEQFF. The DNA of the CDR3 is TGTGCCAGCAGTTTATTCCCAGGGGGGAATGAGCAGTTCTTC.

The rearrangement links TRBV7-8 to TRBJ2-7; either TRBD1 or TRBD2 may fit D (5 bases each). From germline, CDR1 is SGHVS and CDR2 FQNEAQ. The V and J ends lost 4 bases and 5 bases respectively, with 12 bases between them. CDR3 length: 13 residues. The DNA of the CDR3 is TGTGCCAGCAGCTCAGGGCCGGGGAACGAGCAGTACGTC. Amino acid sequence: CASSSGPGNEQYV.

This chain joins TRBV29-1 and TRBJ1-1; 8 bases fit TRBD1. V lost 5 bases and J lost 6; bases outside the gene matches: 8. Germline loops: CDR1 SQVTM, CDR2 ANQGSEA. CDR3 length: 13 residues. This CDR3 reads CSVLDGDRSEAFF. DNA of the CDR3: TGCAGCGTTCTAGATGGGGACAGGTCTGAAGCTTTCTTT.

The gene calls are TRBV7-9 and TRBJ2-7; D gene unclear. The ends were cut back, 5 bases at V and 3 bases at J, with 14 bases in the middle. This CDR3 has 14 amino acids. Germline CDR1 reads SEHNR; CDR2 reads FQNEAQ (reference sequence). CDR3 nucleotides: TGTGCCAGCAGCCCCGAAGCGATTTACTACGAGCAGTACTTC. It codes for CASSPEAIYYEQYF.

Written as DNA, the CDR3 is TGTGCCAGCAGCTGGTCCGGGACATCATTTTCGCCCCAGCATTTT. It specifies CASSWSGTSFSPQHF. The V and J genes are TRBV7-8 and TRBJ1-5; possible D gene TRBD1, 6 bases. Germline V CDR1 and CDR2: SGHVS, FQNEAQ. The CDR3 runs to 15 residues. Trimming cost V 4 bases and J 9 bases, with 19 bases left between them.

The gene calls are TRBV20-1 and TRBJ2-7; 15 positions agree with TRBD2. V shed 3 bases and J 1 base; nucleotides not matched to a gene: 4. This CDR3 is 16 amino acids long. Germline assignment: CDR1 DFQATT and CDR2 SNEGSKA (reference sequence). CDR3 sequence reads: CSASMGLAGGSYEQYF. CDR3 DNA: TGCAGTGCTAGTATGGGACTAGCGGGGGGTTCCTACGAGCAGTACTTC.

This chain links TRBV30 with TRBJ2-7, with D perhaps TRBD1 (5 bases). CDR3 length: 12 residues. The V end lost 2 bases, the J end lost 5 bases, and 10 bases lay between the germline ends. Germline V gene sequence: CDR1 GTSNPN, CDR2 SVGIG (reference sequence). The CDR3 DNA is TGTGCCTGGAGTAATCAGGGCAACGAGCAGTACTTC. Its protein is CAWSNQGNEQYF.

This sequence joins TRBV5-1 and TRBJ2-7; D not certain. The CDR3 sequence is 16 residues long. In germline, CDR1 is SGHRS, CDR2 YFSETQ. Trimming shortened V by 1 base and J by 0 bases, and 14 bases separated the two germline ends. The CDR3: CASSLLTAKSSYEQYF. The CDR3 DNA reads TGCGCCAGCAGCTTGCTAACAGCAAAGTCCTCCTACGAGCAGTACTTC.

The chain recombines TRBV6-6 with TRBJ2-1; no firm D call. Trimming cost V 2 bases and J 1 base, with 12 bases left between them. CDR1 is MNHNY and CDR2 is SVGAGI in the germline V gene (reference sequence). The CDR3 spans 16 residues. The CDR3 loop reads CASSYPEGMSYNEQFF. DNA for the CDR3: TGTGCCAGCAGTTACCCGGAAGGGATGTCCTACAATGAGCAGTTCTTC.

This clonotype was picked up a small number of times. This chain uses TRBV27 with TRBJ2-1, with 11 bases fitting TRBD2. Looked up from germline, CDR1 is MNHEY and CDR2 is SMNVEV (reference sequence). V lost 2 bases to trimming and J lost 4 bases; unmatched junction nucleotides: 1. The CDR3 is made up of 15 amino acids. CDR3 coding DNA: TGTGCCAGCAGTTTAACTAGCGGGGGATACAATGAGCAGTTCTTC. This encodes CASSLTSGGYNEQFF.

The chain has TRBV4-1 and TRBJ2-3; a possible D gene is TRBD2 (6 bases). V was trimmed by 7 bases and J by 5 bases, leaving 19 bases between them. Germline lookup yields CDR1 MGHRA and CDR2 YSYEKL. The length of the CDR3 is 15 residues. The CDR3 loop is CASTYRDSVQDTQYF. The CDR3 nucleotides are TGCGCCAGCACATACCGGGACTCGGTACAAGATACGCAGTATTTT.

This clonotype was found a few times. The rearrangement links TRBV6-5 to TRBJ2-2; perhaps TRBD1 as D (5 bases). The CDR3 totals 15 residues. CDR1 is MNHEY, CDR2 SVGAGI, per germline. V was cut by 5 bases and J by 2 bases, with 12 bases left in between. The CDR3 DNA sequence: TGTGCCAGCAGTCTCTACAGGACCAACACCGGGGAGCTGTTTTTT. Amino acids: CASSLYRTNTGELFF.